Listed below are T cell receptor beta chains from one sample, sequenced in a study of tumor and adjacent non-tumor tissue in lung cancer. Using its own MiXCR run on the multiplex PCR reads, TCRdb lists one record per CDR3 protein. The sample consists of 75,000 to 95,000 distinct CDR3 sequences, 76% of them appearing once. The specimen sequenced was distant non-tumor lung tissue. These receptors came from a woman aged 45-65 years with non-small cell lung cancer. Each CDR3 is given with its conserved first and last residue. The order of the fields is clone size, V gene, D gene, J gene, CDR3 DNA, CDR3 protein. The D gene is left open where the match is weak. Expanded clones are given a class, and other clones once, few, many or no size at all.

>.|TRBV4-1|.|TRBJ1-4
TGTGCCAGTAGCGAAGCCGGGAAAAATGAAAAAATGTTTTTT
CASSEAGKNEKMFF
>.|TRBV10-3|.|TRBJ2-7
TGTGCCATCAGTGAGTCTATCCCCGCTGGGGTGTTTGAGCAGTACTTC
CAISESIPAGVFEQYF
>many|TRBV20-1|TRBD1|TRBJ2-5
TGCAGTGCTAGTGGTCCTTTGGGACAGCAAGAGACCCAGTACTTC
CSASGPLGQQETQYF
>once|TRBV6-6|.|TRBJ2-3
TGTGCCAGCACCGAAGACAATACCACAGATAGGCAACATTTT
CASTEDNTTDRQHF
>.|TRBV10-1|TRBD2|TRBJ2-5
TGCGCCAGCAGTGATTCGTCGCCGCGGGGGAAGTACCAAGAGACCCAGTACTTC
CASSDSSPRGKYQETQYF
>.|TRBV20-1|.|TRBJ1-5
TGCAGTGCTAGAGGGGATGACAATCAGCCCCAGCACTTT
CSARGDDNQPQHF
>.|TRBV11-2|.|TRBJ1-6
TGTACCAACAGCTTAGAGTCTGGCAGTAATTCACCCCTCCACTTT
CTNSLESGSNSPLHF
>.|TRBV29-1|TRBD2|TRBJ2-2
TGCAGCGCTGAAGATGGAGGAACTAGCGGGAGTTTTCCCGGGGAACTGTTTTTT
CSAEDGGTSGSFPGELFF
>.|TRBV12-3/TRBV12-4|TRBD2|TRBJ2-3
TGTGCCAGCAGCCTGAGTATAGCGGGAGTCTACACAGATACGCAGTATTTT
CASSLSIAGVYTDTQYF
>.|TRBV9|.|TRBJ2-1
TGCGCCAGCAGCGTAGGTTCTGACGCCTACAATGAGCAGTTCTTC
CASSVGSDAYNEQFF